The present T cell receptor (beta chain) was sequenced within a study of T-cell memory formation after mild COVID-19. Findings and limits, study-wide: That cross-reactive memory joined was suggested by some responding clones appearing in pre-infection memory. Clones contracting over day 15 to 85 were CD4/CD8 balanced, with later expanders leaning CD4+.

On this clonotype: Its antigen is undetermined.

Each CDR3 protein is one row after TCRdb ran MiXCR on the 5' RACE reads. In the table there are a few hundred thousand distinct CDR3 sequences, about 22% of which are singletons. V lost 0 bases and J lost 5, with 3 bases in between. This CDR3 contains 12 residues. CDR1 is SGHKS, CDR2 YYEKEE, per germline (reference sequence). The sequenced sample was PBMCs or a T cell subset sorted from them (not recorded which). This chain uses TRBV5-5 with TRBJ2-1; D gene ambiguous. The TCR sequence derives from an adult woman who had mild COVID-19 (a few samples of this study predate the infection). Cell type and time point are not known. CDR3 sequence (DNA): TGTGCCAGCAGCTTGGAAGACAATGAGCAGTTCTTC. Translated, it gives CASSLEDNEQFF.